This T cell receptor (beta chain) comes out of a study of post-analysis software for immune sequencing data. Study summary: Disease courses included relapsing-remitting, secondary progressive and progressive-relapsing multiple sclerosis.

Whole-study findings and limits: Normalized Chao1 diversity was significantly reduced in patients versus controls. Patients showed TRBV5-6, TRBV5-1 and TRBV20-1 among five TRBV segments more frequent than in controls.

TCR beta cDNA libraries had unique molecular identifiers. Between roughly 0.9 and 11 million T cells gave rise to a few hundred thousand cDNA molecules. From the PCR reads, TCRdb called clonotypes with MiXCR, one entry per CDR3 protein. Here the sample spans fewer than 850,000 distinct CDR3 sequences, 25% to 30% being singletons. Points on this clonotype: Its antigen is currently unknown.

The V end lost 5 bases, the J end lost 3 bases, and 14 bases lay between the germline ends. This CDR3 contains 14 residues. The germline CDR1 and CDR2 sequences are DFQATT and SNEGSKA (reference sequence). Material: blood. V is TRBV20-1 and J is TRBJ2-1; a possible D gene is TRBD1 (6 bases). This sequence was found in a girl aged 5-17 years with multiple sclerosis. The CDR3 reads CSAPAGTYYNEQFF. The CDR3 nucleotides are TGCAGTGCTCCAGCCGGGACATACTACAATGAGCAGTTCTTC.